This T cell receptor beta chain was recovered during a study of blood T cell repertoires in COVID-19. At the level of the study: The study drew acute and convalescent COVID-19 samples from the United States, Italy and Spain. PBMCs, B-cell-depleted T cells, or T cells provided the cDNA or gDNA that made up the material.

This CDR3 has 16 residues. After removal of 0 bases from V and 4 bases from J, the junction contained 5 bases not matched to a gene. Germline-derived CDR1 and CDR2 are SGHRS and YFSETQ. In the source study's methods: The authors estimated nucleated cell counts from reference gene primer amplification. This table comes from immunoSEQ multiplex PCR, and its TCRdb copy is limited to in-frame clones, with some not included. That table supplies the V and J calls and clone size; D and trimming were determined from the DNA. The table shows about 120,000 clones, with about 85% occurring only once. The V gene is TRBV5-1, the J gene TRBJ2-3; 10 nucleotides align to TRBD1. Specimen: peripheral blood. This TCR was recovered from a human donor in a cohort sampled during active COVID-19. The CDR3 reads CASSLGTGGDPDTQYF. Written as DNA, the CDR3 is TGCGCCAGCAGCTTGGGGACAGGGGGAGACCCAGATACGCAGTATTTT.